This T cell receptor beta chain was sequenced during a study of T-cell reconstitution after alpha-beta-depleted transplantation in children. Unique molecular identifiers were used to barcode this TCRbeta library. TCRdb recomputed calls from the PCR reads with MiXCR, one row per CDR3 protein. The sample lists about 300,000 distinct CDR3 sequences, roughly 8.2% seen once, with over 7.5% in the top ten. Broader study findings: It was newly produced T cells that mostly accounted for T-cell counts and diversity one year after transplant. About two months after transplant, alpha-beta T cells reportedly came from several hundred expanded graft clones. For some patients, TCRbeta diversity was high at day 60 because of recipient T cells and thymic progenitors that survived.

This clonotype was seen at least ten times. The antigen is not known. The CDR3 is 13 amino acids. V was cut by 5 bases and J by 2 bases, with 9 bases left in between. The chain uses TRBV12-3 or TRBV12-4 and TRBJ1-1; D unclear. This TCR was recovered from a female patient aged 2 to 10 who had a stem cell transplant for Fanconi anemia, so the T cells may come from the graft donor. The sequenced sample was peripheral blood, obtained 360 days after TCRalphabeta/CD19-depleted stem cell transplant. CDR3 sequence reads: CASSNRGNTEAFF. Here the CDR3 DNA reads TGTGCCAGCAGTAACAGAGGAAACACTGAAGCTTTCTTT.